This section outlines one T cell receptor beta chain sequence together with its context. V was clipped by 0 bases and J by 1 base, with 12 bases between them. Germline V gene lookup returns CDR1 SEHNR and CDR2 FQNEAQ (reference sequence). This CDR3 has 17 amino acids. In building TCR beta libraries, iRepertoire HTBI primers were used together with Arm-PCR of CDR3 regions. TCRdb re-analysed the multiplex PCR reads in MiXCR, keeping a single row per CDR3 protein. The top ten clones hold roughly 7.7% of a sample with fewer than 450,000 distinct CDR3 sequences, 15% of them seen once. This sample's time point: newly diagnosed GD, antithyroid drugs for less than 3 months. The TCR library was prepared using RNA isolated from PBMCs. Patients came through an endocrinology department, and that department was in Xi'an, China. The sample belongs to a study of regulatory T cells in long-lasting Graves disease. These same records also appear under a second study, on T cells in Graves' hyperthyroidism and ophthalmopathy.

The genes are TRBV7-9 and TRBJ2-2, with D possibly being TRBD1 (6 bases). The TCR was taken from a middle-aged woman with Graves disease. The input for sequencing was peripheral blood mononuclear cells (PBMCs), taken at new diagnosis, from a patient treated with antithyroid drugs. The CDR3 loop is CASSLALGTLNTGELFF. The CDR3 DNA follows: TGTGCCAGCAGCTTAGCGCTAGGGACACTGAACACCGGGGAGCTGTTTTTT.